Sequencing of this TCR beta chain was carried out in a study of early T cells in non-severe SARS-CoV-2 infection. For the study at large: Sequenced material consisted of bulk RNA (from unsorted whole blood), and chains were unpaired. Broader study findings: VDJdb-based matching was biased toward anti-spike CD8 responses and missed private and CD4 specificities.

This clonotype was detected only a few times. What it binds is not known. Germline assignment: CDR1 LGHDT and CDR2 YNNKEL (reference sequence). This CDR3 region has 15 residues. J gave up 5 bases and V 1 base, and 3 bases lay outside the gene matches. Individual cDNA molecules were tagged with unique molecular identifiers, the study reported. TCRdb processed the 5' RACE reads anew with MiXCR; each CDR3 protein has one entry. The sample has 60,000 or so distinct CDR3 sequences, around 9.3% seen once. The origin of this receptor is an adult who was a healthcare worker with PCR-confirmed SARS-CoV-2 infection or an uninfected control (not recorded which). Sequenced: whole blood. The chain employs TRBV3-1 and TRBJ1-2; 11 positions agree with TRBD1. The CDR3, as DNA: TGTGCCAGCAGCCAAGCGGACAGGGGGCCGTATGGCTACACCTTC. It codes for CASSQADRGPYGYTF.